The 19 T cell receptor beta chains in this list originate from one sample, sequenced in a study of blood T cell repertoires in COVID-19. The repertoire was sequenced with immunoSEQ multiplex PCR; TCRdb's copy has only in-frame clones and lacks some. This sample has almost 400,000 clones, with around 92% found just once. Sequencing input: PBMCs or T cells enriched from blood (not recorded which). The source of these receptors is a woman under 40 who had recovered from COVID-19.

The chain uses TRBV6-5 and TRBJ1-4; possible D gene TRBD1, 5 bases. From germline, CDR1 is MNHEY and CDR2 SVGAGI. The V end was cut by 10 bases, the J end by 7 bases, with 22 bases between. This CDR3 is built from 15 residues. CDR3 nucleotides: TGTGCCACCAGGACGGGAGGGGAACCAGGTGAAAAACTGTTTTTT. Translating gives CATRTGGEPGEKLFF.

This clone appeared a few times. The V and J genes are TRBV10-1 and TRBJ2-3, with D possibly TRBD1 on 5 matching bases. V lost 2 bases to trimming and J lost 2 bases, with 8 bases between them. The CDR3 has 14 amino acids. The germline V gene encodes CDR1 WNHNN and CDR2 SYGVQD (reference sequence). The CDR3 DNA follows: TGCGCCAGCAGTGAGCCGACAGCCACAGATACGCAGTATTTT. Protein sequence: CASSEPTATDTQYF.

The CDR3 coding sequence is TGTGCCAGCAGCACAGCTTCGATAGCGCAGTATTTT. This translates into CASSTASIAQYF. The chain couples TRBV11-2 to TRBJ2-3; D call uncertain. V was cut by 5 bases and J by 10 bases, with 13 bases left in between. Germline V gives CDR1 SGHAT, CDR2 FQNNGV. This CDR3 contains 12 residues.

The chain joins TRBV2 to TRBJ1-5; 7 nucleotides match TRBD1. The CDR3 runs 14 residues. V lost 8 bases, J lost 9 bases, and 13 bases stayed unmatched. Germline lookup yields CDR1 SNHLY and CDR2 FYNNEI. Here the CDR3 reads CASQAETGRLPQHF. In nucleotides, the CDR3 is TGTGCCAGCCAGGCGGAGACAGGGCGTTTGCCCCAGCATTTT.

V usage is TRBV5-6 and J usage is TRBJ1-1; D unresolved. Looked up from germline, CDR1 is SGHDT and CDR2 is YYEEEE. The CDR3 spans 16 residues. V shed 0 bases and J shed 0 bases, with 12 bases lying between them. CDR3 sequence reads: CASSLEQMFMNTEAFF. The DNA of the CDR3 is TGTGCCAGCAGCTTGGAACAGATGTTCATGAACACTGAAGCTTTCTTT.

This chain joins TRBV25-1 and TRBJ2-7, with TRBD2 identical over 7 bases. The germline V gene encodes CDR1 MGHDK and CDR2 SYGVNS. This CDR3 comprises 16 residues. The V segment lost 6 bases and the J segment 6 bases; nucleotides outside the gene matches: 17. This CDR3 is CASRSPFLAGVVEQYF. CDR3 DNA: TGTGCCAGCAGGTCCCCCTTTTTAGCGGGTGTCGTCGAGCAGTACTTC.

This clone came up a few times. V gene TRBV3-1 (or the pseudogene TRBV3-2) combines with J gene TRBJ1-6; the match to TRBD1 covers 8 bases. Germline V CDR1 and CDR2: LGHDT, YNNKEL (reference sequence). The CDR3 spans 15 residues. The V and J ends lost 1 base and 6 bases, in that order; junction bases with no gene match: 2. The CDR3 nucleotides read TGTGCCAGCAGCCAAGGGGGGACAGGTAATTCACCCCTCCACTTT. As protein: CASSQGGTGNSPLHF.

This chain joins TRBV28 and TRBJ2-7, with a possible D match to TRBD1 (6 bases). The CDR3 consists of 13 residues. From germline, CDR1 is MDHEN and CDR2 SYDVKM. The germline V and J ends were trimmed by 6 bases and 3 bases, with 12 bases remaining between them. The CDR3 DNA reads as TGTGCCAGCAGGCAAGGGACAATCTACGAGCAGTACTTC. It encodes CASRQGTIYEQYF.

V gene TRBV6-5 combines with J gene TRBJ1-6; 9 bases fit TRBD1. The trim removed 4 bases at V and 14 bases at J, leaving 12 bases unmatched. This CDR3 region has 15 residues. Per germline, CDR1 MNHEY and CDR2 SVGAGI. DNA of the CDR3: TGTGCCAGCAGTTCGTCCGGGACAGGGAACTCGTCCCTCCACTTT. Translated, it gives CASSSSGTGNSSLHF.

The V and J genes are TRBV10-2 and TRBJ2-6; perhaps TRBD2 as D (5 bases). The ends were cut back, 10 bases at V and 0 bases at J, with 10 bases in the middle. Germline assignment: CDR1 WSHSY and CDR2 SAAADI. This CDR3 is built from 14 residues. CDR3 loop: CATRGASGANVLTF. In nucleotides, the CDR3 is TGCGCCACCCGGGGAGCCTCTGGGGCCAACGTCCTGACTTTC.

The gene calls are TRBV5-1 and TRBJ1-4; 7 bases line up with TRBD1. This CDR3 is built from 14 residues. Trimming removed 4 bases from V and 3 bases from J; junction bases left unmatched: 3. Germline CDR1 and CDR2: SGHRS and YFSETQ. CDR3 DNA sequence: TGCGCCAGCAGCCCGCAGGGGGCTAATGAAAAACTGTTTTTT. It is translated as CASSPQGANEKLFF.

The chain combines TRBV24-1 with TRBJ2-2; 7 bases are a match to TRBD1. Trimming at V came to 9 bases and at J to 2 bases, leaving 8 bases not matched to a gene. Germline V gives CDR1 KGHDR, CDR2 SFDVKD. This CDR3 is built from 15 residues. The CDR3, as DNA: TGTGCCACCGGCCAGGGACAGCTCAACACCGGGGAGCTGTTTTTT. Its protein is CATGQGQLNTGELFF.

This sequence joins TRBV11-1 and TRBJ1-1; D not certain. Between the trimmed V and J ends, which lost 0 bases and 4 bases, there was a span of 6 bases. The CDR3 is 13 residues long. CDR1 and CDR2 (germline): SGHAT, FQDESV (reference sequence). CDR3 loop: CASSLARGTEAFF. For the CDR3, the DNA is TGTGCCAGCAGCTTAGCGCGGGGCACTGAAGCTTTCTTT. The full variable domain, rest sourced from reference TRBV11-1 and TRBJ1-1, is EAEVAQSPRYKITEKSQAVAFWCDPISGHATLYWYRQILGQGPELLVQFQDESVVDDSQLPKDRFSAERLKGVDSTLKIQPAELGDSAMYLCASSLARGTEAFFGQGTRLTVV.

The genes are TRBV30 and TRBJ1-1, with 7 bases matching TRBD1. The CDR3 runs to 13 residues. The germline V gene encodes CDR1 GTSNPN and CDR2 SVGIG (reference sequence). Germline trimming cut 0 bases from V and 3 bases from J; bases unmatched to any gene: 1. CDR3: CAWSVGTDTEAFF. The CDR3 DNA reads TGTGCCTGGAGTGTAGGGACAGACACTGAAGCTTTCTTT.

This chain joins TRBV27 and TRBJ2-2, with 9 bases matching TRBD2. The CDR3 totals 16 residues. After removal of 5 bases from V and 4 bases from J, the junction contained 8 bases not matched to a gene. Germline CDR1 is MNHEY and CDR2 is SMNVEV (reference sequence). The CDR3 DNA is TGTGCCAGCAGTCCTCTAGCGGGGCGGGGCACCGGGGAGCTGTTTTTT. As protein: CASSPLAGRGTGELFF.

As DNA, the CDR3 is TGTGCCAGCGTGTCAGGGACTAATGGAGGAAACACCATATATTTT. Protein: CASVSGTNGGNTIYF. V gene TRBV6-5 combines with J gene TRBJ1-3; the D gene is possibly TRBD1 (5 bases). In germline, CDR1 is MNHEY, CDR2 SVGAGI. V was shortened by 8 bases and J by 4 bases, with 18 bases between the two germline ends. This CDR3 has 15 residues.

This clone was observed a single time. The chain couples TRBV28 to TRBJ1-5, with D perhaps TRBD1 (5 bases). The CDR3 runs 12 residues. Germline V gene data show CDR1 as MDHEN and CDR2 as SYDVKM. Trimming took off 7 bases at V and 3 bases at J, with 7 bases between the two ends. Here the CDR3 DNA reads TGTGCCAGCATTGGGGCCAATCAGCCCCAGCATTTT. Its protein product is CASIGANQPQHF.

The chain joins TRBV3-1 (or the pseudogene TRBV3-2) to TRBJ2-7; tentatively, D is TRBD1 (6 bases). Per germline, CDR1 LGHDT and CDR2 YNNKEL (reference sequence). With 4 bases removed from V and 6 bases from J, the gap between germline ends came to 16 bases. The CDR3 has 14 residues. The chain's CDR3 is CASSPGQFFSEQYF. As DNA, the CDR3 is TGTGCCAGCAGCCCCGGACAGTTTTTCTCCGAGCAGTACTTC.

The V call is TRBV27, the J call TRBJ1-1, with D hard to call. V lost 3 bases and J 3 bases, leaving 5 bases between the germline ends. This CDR3 is built from 12 residues. CDR1 is MNHEY and CDR2 is SMNVEV in the germline V gene (reference sequence). CDR3 in amino acids: CASSFIDTEAFF. CDR3 coding DNA: TGTGCCAGCAGTTTTATCGACACTGAAGCTTTCTTT.